The 11 T cell receptor beta chains below come from one sample, sequenced in a study of blood T cells in healthy people across ages. A sample-barcoded 5' primer and a J-beta primer mix were used in a second PCR of roughly 6 to 11 cycles. TCRdb fed the 5' RACE reads into MiXCR, producing one record per CDR3 protein. The repertoire consists of about 580,000 distinct CDR3 sequences, with about 45% occurring once and the leading ten covering under 30%. Sequenced material: blood. These receptors all stem from a man aged 80 or over in good health.

The chain combines TRBV20-1 with TRBJ2-1; no clear D gene. V was pared by 3 bases and J by 4 bases, with 4 bases between. The germline V gene has CDR1 DFQATT and CDR2 SNEGSKA (reference sequence). The CDR3 loop spans 11 amino acids. The CDR3 loop reads CSASPYNEQFF. Written as DNA, the CDR3 is TGCAGTGCTAGTCCGTACAATGAGCAGTTCTTC.

The chain recombines TRBV10-3 with TRBJ1-1, with 10 bases lining up with TRBD1. Germline CDR1 is ENHRY and CDR2 is SYGVKD. This CDR3 has 14 residues. V lost 6 bases and J lost 5; bases outside the gene matches: 6. The DNA for the CDR3 is TGTGCCATCAGCCTGGGACAGGGGCGGACTGAAGCTTTCTTT. Its translation: CAISLGQGRTEAFF.

V usage is TRBV4-1 and J usage is TRBJ2-3; 8 bases line up with TRBD2. Germline V CDR1 and CDR2: MGHRA, YSYEKL. V lost 5 bases, J lost 2 bases, and 6 bases stayed unmatched. The CDR3 spans 15 residues. CDR3 protein: CASSWGLDITDTQYF. CDR3 in DNA: TGCGCCAGCAGCTGGGGACTAGACATCACAGATACGCAGTATTTT.

Regarding this clonotype: Here the CDR3 omits its conserved ending phenylalanine or tryptophan, so a read error is the likely source. This chain joins TRBV6-5 and TRBJ2-3; D remains unclear. The CDR3 loop spans 13 amino acids. Germline assignment: CDR1 MNHEY and CDR2 SVGAGI. The V end lost 6 bases, the J end lost 0 bases, and 7 bases lay between the germline ends. DNA for the CDR3: TGTGCCAGCAGGAAGACTAGCACAGATACGCAGTATGTT. It is translated as CASRKTSTDTQYV.

This clonotype has a handful of counts. The chain uses TRBV12-3 or TRBV12-4 and TRBJ2-2, with D hard to call. V was shortened by 6 bases and J by 0 bases, with 5 bases between the two germline ends. The CDR3 runs to 13 residues. CDR3 protein: CASSPPNTGELFF. DNA of the CDR3: TGTGCCAGCAGCCCCCCGAACACCGGGGAGCTGTTTTTT.

The gene calls are TRBV7-9 and TRBJ2-2; 9 bases agree with TRBD2. The CDR3 has 16 residues. Germline trimming cut 5 bases from V and 7 bases from J; bases unmatched to any gene: 11. The germline CDR1 and CDR2 sequences are SEHNR and FQNEAQ (reference sequence). The CDR3 is CASSASQLAGHGELFF. In DNA form, the CDR3 reads TGTGCCAGCAGCGCTTCCCAGCTAGCGGGGCACGGGGAGCTGTTTTTT.

This clonotype was seen once. The germline gene is not matched at one end of the junction; a read error may be the cause. This chain connects TRBV6-6 to TRBJ2-4; a possible D gene is TRBD2 (5 bases). The J call may be in error: the DNA end matches TRBJ2-7 better. CDR1 is MNHNY, CDR2 SVGAGI, per germline (reference sequence). CDR3 length equals 14 residues. This CDR3 reads CASGYERISDEQYF. In DNA, the CDR3 is TGTGCCAGCGGTTACGAGCGGATTTCCGACGAGCAGTACTTC.

Only a few counts were recorded for this clonotype. This chain uses TRBV2 with TRBJ1-2; D might be TRBD1 (5 bases). Germline V CDR1 and CDR2: SNHLY, FYNNEI. Trimming pared 6 bases from V and 4 bases from J, leaving 18 bases between. CDR3 length: 15 amino acids. As DNA, the CDR3 is TGTGCCAGCAGCCGGGGGAGGGAAGGGTTCTATGGCTACACCTTC. Its protein is CASSRGREGFYGYTF.

The genes are TRBV5-1 and TRBJ2-7; 7 nucleotides match TRBD1. J gave up 4 bases and V 4 bases, and 11 bases lay outside the gene matches. This CDR3 region has 15 residues. Looked up from germline, CDR1 is SGHRS and CDR2 is YFSETQ. CDR3 DNA sequence: TGCGCCAGCAGCACAGACACAGGGGCCCCTTACGAGCAGTACTTC. The encoded protein is CASSTDTGAPYEQYF.

The chain couples TRBV4-3 to TRBJ1-2; TRBD1 aligns across 10 bases. The CDR3 totals 15 residues. CDR1 is LGHNA and CDR2 is YSLEER in the germline V gene. Trimming removed 0 bases from V and 8 bases from J; junction bases left unmatched: 6. The CDR3 sequence: CASSQDDRGRRGYTF. The CDR3 DNA is TGCGCCAGCAGCCAAGATGACAGGGGGCGTCGGGGCTACACCTTC.

This chain uses TRBV5-5 with TRBJ1-1; D not certain. The germline gives CDR1 SGHKS, CDR2 YYEKEE (reference sequence). Trimming removed 5 bases at V and 11 bases at J, with 19 bases between. The CDR3 length is 13 residues. The CDR3 loop reads CASSYGLARGAFF. The CDR3 nucleotides are TGTGCCAGCAGTTACGGACTTGCCCGGGGTGCTTTCTTT.